These 9 T cell receptor beta chains came from one sample sequenced in a study of response to subunit inactivated influenza vaccine. TCRdb redid the calling of the RT-PCR reads with MiXCR, one entry per CDR3 protein. The data hold hundreds of thousands of distinct CDR3 sequences, with about 15% observed a single time. The specimen comprised PBMCs from blood, sampled around two weeks before vaccination. The receptors here all came from a man over 45 who received an inactivated influenza vaccine.

The sample holds a few counts of this clonotype. The chain employs TRBV20-1 and TRBJ2-7; 13 positions agree with TRBD2. The V gene end was trimmed by 2 bases and the J gene end by 3 bases; junction bases not matched to a gene: 7. The CDR3 consists of 16 residues. Germline lookup yields CDR1 DFQATT and CDR2 SNEGSKA (reference sequence). CDR3 DNA: TGCAGTGCTAGACGACTAGCGGGGGGCTCTTTCTACGAGCAGTACTTC. Residues: CSARRLAGGSFYEQYF.

This clonotype was seen more than once but under ten times. The chain links TRBV12-3 or TRBV12-4 to TRBJ1-1; possible D gene TRBD1, 5 bases. Trimming removed 2 bases at V and 7 bases at J, with 17 bases between. This CDR3 has 15 amino acids. The CDR3 protein is CASSLNGAGDYEAFF. DNA for the CDR3: TGTGCCAGCAGTTTAAACGGGGCCGGAGACTATGAAGCTTTCTTT.

This clonotype occurred many times. This chain uses TRBV5-1 with TRBJ2-3; possibly TRBD1 for D (6 bases). Looked up from germline, CDR1 is SGHRS and CDR2 is YFSETQ. The CDR3 runs 14 residues. Trimming left V 0 bases short and J 2 bases short, with 7 bases between. CDR3 in DNA: TGCGCCAGCAGCTTGGGGACAGACACAGATACGCAGTATTTT. Amino acid sequence: CASSLGTDTDTQYF.

This clonotype was observed at least ten times. The chain couples TRBV29-1 to TRBJ1-4, with TRBD1 identical over 9 bases. This CDR3 has 16 amino acids. Germline trimming cut 7 bases from V and 4 bases from J; bases unmatched to any gene: 13. In germline, CDR1 is SQVTM, CDR2 ANQGSEA. CDR3 protein: CSGGGGPGQGNEKLFF. CDR3 nucleotides: TGCAGCGGCGGCGGGGGTCCGGGACAGGGTAATGAAAAACTGTTTTTT.

The rearrangement uses TRBV5-1 and TRBJ2-1; 10 positions agree with TRBD2. The trim removed 2 bases at V and 4 bases at J, leaving 9 bases unmatched. CDR1 SGHRS and CDR2 YFSETQ come from the germline V gene. The CDR3 totals 17 residues. CDR3 coding DNA: TGCGCCAGCAGCTTTAAGATCACTAGCGGGGATTACAATGAGCAGTTCTTC. Translation: CASSFKITSGDYNEQFF.

This clonotype was observed a handful of times. V is TRBV11-2 and J is TRBJ2-7; 9 positions match TRBD1. This CDR3 spans 16 amino acids. Germline loops: CDR1 SGHAT, CDR2 FQNNGV. Trimming took 5 bases from V and 9 from J; bases not matched to a gene: 17. CDR3 residues: CASSQQGAGLVGWQYF. CDR3 nucleotide sequence: TGTGCCAGCAGCCAACAGGGGGCAGGGCTTGTGGGTTGGCAGTACTTC.

This clonotype has ten or more counts. The chain combines TRBV12-3 or TRBV12-4 with TRBJ1-6, with unresolved D. V lost 0 bases to trimming and J lost 14 bases, with 8 bases between them. CDR3 size: 12 residues. The CDR3 spells CASSLAALTLHF. Here the CDR3 DNA reads TGTGCCAGCAGTTTAGCCGCGTTAACCCTCCACTTT.

The chain has TRBV4-2 and TRBJ2-1; no clear D gene. Germline V gives CDR1 LGHNA, CDR2 YNFKEQ. The CDR3 runs to 13 residues. V shed 4 bases and J shed 7 bases, with 11 bases lying between them. Here the CDR3 reads CASSRGGINEQFF. CDR3 DNA sequence: TGTGCCAGCAGCCGCGGCGGAATAAATGAGCAGTTCTTC.

This clonotype was seen a few times. The CDR3: CASSPPASGINEQFF. As DNA, the CDR3 is TGTGCCAGCTCACCACCGGCTAGCGGGATCAATGAGCAGTTCTTC. V is TRBV18 and J is TRBJ2-1; 9 nucleotides line up with TRBD2. The CDR3 is 15 amino acids. CDR1 KGHSH and CDR2 LQKENI come from the germline V gene. V shed 0 bases and J 6 bases; nucleotides not matched to a gene: 3.